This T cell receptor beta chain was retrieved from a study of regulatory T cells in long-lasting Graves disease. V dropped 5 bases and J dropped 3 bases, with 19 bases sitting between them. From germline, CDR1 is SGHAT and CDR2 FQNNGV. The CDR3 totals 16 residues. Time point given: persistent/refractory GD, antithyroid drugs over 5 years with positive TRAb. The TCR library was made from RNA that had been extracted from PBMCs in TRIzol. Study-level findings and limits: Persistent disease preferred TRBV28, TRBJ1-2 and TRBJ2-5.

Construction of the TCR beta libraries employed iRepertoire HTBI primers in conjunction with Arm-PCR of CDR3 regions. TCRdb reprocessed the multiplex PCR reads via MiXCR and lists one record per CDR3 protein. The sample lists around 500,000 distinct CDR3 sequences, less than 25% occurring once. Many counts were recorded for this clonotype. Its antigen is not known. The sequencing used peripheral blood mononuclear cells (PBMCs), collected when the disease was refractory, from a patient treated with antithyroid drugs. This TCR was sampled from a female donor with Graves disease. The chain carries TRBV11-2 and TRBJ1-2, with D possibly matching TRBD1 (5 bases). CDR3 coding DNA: TGTGCCAGCAGCGGCCAAGGACACGCCGAAGACTATGGCTACACCTTC. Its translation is CASSGQGHAEDYGYTF.